Listed here is a single T cell receptor (beta chain). The data stem from a study of early T cells in non-severe SARS-CoV-2 infection. Trimming took 6 bases from V and 2 from J, leaving 18 bases between them. This CDR3 has 16 amino acids. Germline V gene sequence: CDR1 MNHNS, CDR2 SASEGT. One entry per CDR3 protein, called by TCRdb with MiXCR from the 5' RACE reads. The data hold some 26,000 distinct CDR3 sequences, with roughly 4.4% observed a single time. The sequence derives from an adult who was a healthcare worker with PCR-confirmed SARS-CoV-2 infection or an uninfected control (not recorded which). The chain links TRBV6-1 to TRBJ2-3; D is possibly TRBD2 (6 bases). Sequences were obtained from whole blood. In nucleotides, the CDR3 is TGTGCCAGCAGCCCTGGGCTAGCGAGAACCACAGATACGCAGTATTTT. Translation: CASSPGLARTTDTQYF.